A selection of T cell receptor beta chains follows, all from one sample in a study of blood T cell repertoires in COVID-19. The data were produced by immunoSEQ multiplex PCR, yet TCRdb's version contains in-frame clones alone and is incomplete. The table shows about 100,000 clones, with just over 90% occurring only once. The sequenced material came from peripheral blood. These receptors were collected from a man aged 50-60 years with acute or convalescent COVID-19. The CDR3 runs from the conserved cysteine through the conserved F or W. The D gene is left open where the match is weak. Size values are once, few and many counts, or a class for expanded clones, and some rows have none.

CDR3nt: TGCAGCGTTGAAGACCGGGGGAGGGCGGGGACAGATACGCAGTATTTT
CDR3aa: CSVEDRGRAGTDTQYF
v_gene: TRBV29-1
abundance: NA
d_gene: TRBD2
j_gene: TRBJ2-3

CDR3nt: TGTGCCAGTAGTCCGCGGACAGAGATAAACACCATATATTTT
CDR3aa: CASSPRTEINTIYF
v_gene: TRBV19
abundance: NA
d_gene: NA
j_gene: TRBJ1-3

CDR3nt: TGCAGCCATATTTCCGGGACTAGCTGGACGGGGGCAGATACGCAGTATTTT
CDR3aa: CSHISGTSWTGADTQYF
v_gene: TRBV29-1
abundance: NA
d_gene: TRBD2
j_gene: TRBJ2-3

CDR3nt: TGTGCCAGCAGCCCCACAGGGGGCTCCTACAATGAGCAGTTCTTC
CDR3aa: CASSPTGGSYNEQFF
v_gene: TRBV3-1/TRBV3-2
abundance: once
d_gene: TRBD1
j_gene: TRBJ2-1

CDR3nt: TGTGCCAGCAGCGCGTCCGGGACTACCTTTGAGCAGTTCTTC
CDR3aa: CASSASGTTFEQFF
v_gene: TRBV9
abundance: once
d_gene: TRBD2
j_gene: TRBJ2-1

CDR3nt: TGTGCCAGCAGCCAATTTGACAGGGGGAGCTCCTACGAGCAGTACTTC
CDR3aa: CASSQFDRGSSYEQYF
v_gene: TRBV3-1/TRBV3-2
abundance: NA
d_gene: TRBD1
j_gene: TRBJ2-7

CDR3nt: TGTGCCAGCAGACCGGGACTAGCGGGAGGTGCAGATACGCAGTATTTT
CDR3aa: CASRPGLAGGADTQYF
v_gene: TRBV2
abundance: NA
d_gene: TRBD2
j_gene: TRBJ2-3

CDR3nt: TGTGCCAGCTCACCTGGTTTGCTAGCGGGAGCCTCTTACGAGCAGTACTTC
CDR3aa: CASSPGLLAGASYEQYF
v_gene: TRBV18
abundance: NA
d_gene: TRBD2
j_gene: TRBJ2-7

CDR3nt: TGCGCCAGCAGCTTGGGGGTTGGCGGGACGAATGAGCAGTTCTTC
CDR3aa: CASSLGVGGTNEQFF
v_gene: TRBV5-1
abundance: NA
d_gene: NA
j_gene: TRBJ2-1

CDR3nt: TGTGCCAGCAGTTTTACAGGGCTTAATTCACCCCTCCACTTT
CDR3aa: CASSFTGLNSPLHF
v_gene: TRBV27
abundance: NA
d_gene: NA
j_gene: TRBJ1-6

CDR3nt: TGTGCCAGCAGTTACTCTTACTCTGAGACCCAGTACTTC
CDR3aa: CASSYSYSETQYF
v_gene: TRBV6-5
abundance: NA
d_gene: NA
j_gene: TRBJ2-5

CDR3nt: TGTGCCAGCAGTTCATTTCGAGGGAGGTGGGATGAAAAACTGTTTTTT
CDR3aa: CASSSFRGRWDEKLFF
v_gene: TRBV6-2/TRBV6-3
abundance: few
d_gene: NA
j_gene: TRBJ1-4

CDR3nt: TGTGCCACCAGTGACTTCGACAGGGAAACCGGGGAGCTGTTTTTT
CDR3aa: CATSDFDRETGELFF
v_gene: TRBV24-1
abundance: once
d_gene: TRBD1
j_gene: TRBJ2-2

CDR3nt: TGTGCCAGCAGTCAATCTCGACAGGGGGGGACCGGGGAGCTGTTTTTT
CDR3aa: CASSQSRQGGTGELFF
v_gene: TRBV2
abundance: NA
d_gene: TRBD1
j_gene: TRBJ2-2

CDR3nt: TGTGCCAGTAGAAGGGACAGGGGACTAGCGGGAGGGCCTAACACCGGGGAGCTGTTTTTT
CDR3aa: CASRRDRGLAGGPNTGELFF
v_gene: TRBV19
abundance: NA
d_gene: TRBD2
j_gene: TRBJ2-2

CDR3nt: TGTGCCAGTAGACCACGGACAGACGCTGCAACTAATGAAAAACTGTTTTTT
CDR3aa: CASRPRTDAATNEKLFF
v_gene: TRBV19
abundance: NA
d_gene: NA
j_gene: TRBJ1-4

CDR3nt: TGTGCCAGCAGTGACCTTACAACTAATGAAAAACTGTTTTTT
CDR3aa: CASSDLTTNEKLFF
v_gene: TRBV6-1
abundance: NA
d_gene: NA
j_gene: TRBJ1-4

CDR3nt: TGTGCCAGCAGTCCGGGGCAGGGGCGAGCCTACGAGCAGTACTTC
CDR3aa: CASSPGQGRAYEQYF
v_gene: TRBV27
abundance: NA
d_gene: NA
j_gene: TRBJ2-7

CDR3nt: TGTGCCATCGGATCCCGACAGGAAGGATCACCCCTCCACTTT
CDR3aa: CAIGSRQEGSPLHF
v_gene: TRBV10-3
abundance: NA
d_gene: NA
j_gene: TRBJ1-6

CDR3nt: TGTGCCAGCAGACCACGGCAGCCCCAGCATTTT
CDR3aa: CASRPRQPQHF
v_gene: TRBV2
abundance: NA
d_gene: NA
j_gene: TRBJ1-5

CDR3nt: TGTGCCAGCATTCGGCCAGGGGCAGGCACTGAAGCTTTCTTT
CDR3aa: CASIRPGAGTEAFF
v_gene: TRBV6-5
abundance: NA
d_gene: NA
j_gene: TRBJ1-1

CDR3nt: TGCGCCAGCAGCCAAGATGGGGGACAGGGGGTGTATGGCTACACCTTC
CDR3aa: CASSQDGGQGVYGYTF
v_gene: TRBV4-3
abundance: NA
d_gene: TRBD1
j_gene: TRBJ1-2

CDR3nt: TGTGCCAGCAGTATAGTAAGCTCCTACGAGCAGTACTTC
CDR3aa: CASSIVSSYEQYF
v_gene: TRBV6-5
abundance: NA
d_gene: NA
j_gene: TRBJ2-7

CDR3nt: TGTGCCAGCAGCCCGATGGGCGCTGAAGCTTTCTTT
CDR3aa: CASSPMGAEAFF
v_gene: TRBV11-3
abundance: few
d_gene: NA
j_gene: TRBJ1-1

CDR3nt: TGTGCTAGTGGTTTGCTAGCGGGGAGCTCCTACAATGAGCAGTTCTTC
CDR3aa: CASGLLAGSSYNEQFF
v_gene: TRBV12-5
abundance: NA
d_gene: TRBD2
j_gene: TRBJ2-1

CDR3nt: TGTGCCAGCAGCCTAAAAGCGGGAGCCGGCACAGATACGCAGTATTTT
CDR3aa: CASSLKAGAGTDTQYF
v_gene: TRBV5-4
abundance: NA
d_gene: TRBD2
j_gene: TRBJ2-3

CDR3nt: TGCGCCAGCAGCTTGACCGGGACTGGGTACTATGGCTACACCTTC
CDR3aa: CASSLTGTGYYGYTF
v_gene: TRBV5-1
abundance: NA
d_gene: NA
j_gene: TRBJ1-2

CDR3nt: TGTGCCATCAGCGCCGACAGGGGGCTGAAGACCCAGTACTTC
CDR3aa: CAISADRGLKTQYF
v_gene: TRBV10-3
abundance: NA
d_gene: TRBD1
j_gene: TRBJ2-5